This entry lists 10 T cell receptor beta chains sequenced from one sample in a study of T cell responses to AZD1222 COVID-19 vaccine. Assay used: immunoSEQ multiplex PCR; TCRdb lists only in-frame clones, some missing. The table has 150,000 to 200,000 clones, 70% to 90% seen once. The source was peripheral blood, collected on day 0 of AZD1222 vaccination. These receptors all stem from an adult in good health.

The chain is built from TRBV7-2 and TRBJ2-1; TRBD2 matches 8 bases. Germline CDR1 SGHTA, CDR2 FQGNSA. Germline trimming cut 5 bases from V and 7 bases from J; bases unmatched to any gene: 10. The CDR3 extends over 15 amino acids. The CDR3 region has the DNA TGTGCCAGCAGCGCAAGCGGGAGTATTAGTAATGAGCAGTTCTTC. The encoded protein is CASSASGSISNEQFF.

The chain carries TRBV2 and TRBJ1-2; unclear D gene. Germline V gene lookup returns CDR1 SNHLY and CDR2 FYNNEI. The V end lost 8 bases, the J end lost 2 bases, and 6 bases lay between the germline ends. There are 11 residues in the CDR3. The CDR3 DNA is TGTGCCAGCGAGACAAACTATGGCTACACCTTC. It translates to CASETNYGYTF.

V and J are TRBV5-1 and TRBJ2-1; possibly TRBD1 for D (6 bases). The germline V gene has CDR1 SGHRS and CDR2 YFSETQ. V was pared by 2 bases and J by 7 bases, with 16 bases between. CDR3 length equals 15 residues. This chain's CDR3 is CASSLTGKSENEQFF. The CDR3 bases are TGCGCCAGCAGCTTAACAGGGAAGAGTGAGAATGAGCAGTTCTTC.

For the CDR3, the DNA is TGTGCCAGCTCGCGACAGGGGGCCACTGGTCAGCCCCAGCATTTT. Encoded protein: CASSRQGATGQPQHF. The chain has TRBV18 and TRBJ1-5, with TRBD1 identical over 10 bases. From germline, CDR1 is KGHSH and CDR2 LQKENI. This CDR3 region has 15 residues. V shed 6 bases, J shed 6 bases, and the junction held 8 bases outside the gene matches.

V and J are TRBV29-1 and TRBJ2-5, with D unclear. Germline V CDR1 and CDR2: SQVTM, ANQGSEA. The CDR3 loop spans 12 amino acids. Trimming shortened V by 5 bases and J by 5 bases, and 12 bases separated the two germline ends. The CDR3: CSVRTGDETQYF. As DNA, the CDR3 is TGCAGCGTTCGGACCGGTGACGAGACCCAGTACTTC. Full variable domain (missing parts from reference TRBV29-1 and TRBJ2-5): SAVISQKPSRDICQRGTSLTIQCQVDSQVTMMFWYRQQPGQSLTLIATANQGSEATYESGFVIDKFPISRPNLTFSTLTVSNMSPEDSSIYLCSVRTGDETQYFGPGTRLLVL.

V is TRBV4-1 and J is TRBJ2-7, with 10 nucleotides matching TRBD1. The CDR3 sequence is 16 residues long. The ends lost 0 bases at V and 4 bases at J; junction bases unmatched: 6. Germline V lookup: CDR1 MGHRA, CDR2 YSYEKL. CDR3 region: CASSQDWGQGTYEQYF. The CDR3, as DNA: TGCGCCAGCAGCCAAGATTGGGGACAGGGGACTTACGAGCAGTACTTC.

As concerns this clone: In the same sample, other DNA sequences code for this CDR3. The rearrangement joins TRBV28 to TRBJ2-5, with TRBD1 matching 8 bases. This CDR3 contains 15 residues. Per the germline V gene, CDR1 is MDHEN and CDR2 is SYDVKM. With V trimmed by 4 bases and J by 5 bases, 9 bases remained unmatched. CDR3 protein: CASSSGTGLQETQYF. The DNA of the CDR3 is TGTGCCAGCAGTTCTGGGACAGGCCTCCAGGAGACCCAGTACTTC.

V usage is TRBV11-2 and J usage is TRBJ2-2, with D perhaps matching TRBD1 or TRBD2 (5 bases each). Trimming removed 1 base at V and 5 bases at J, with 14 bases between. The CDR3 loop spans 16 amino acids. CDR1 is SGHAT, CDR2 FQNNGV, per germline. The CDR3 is CASSLVPGTGTGELFF. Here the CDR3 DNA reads TGTGCCAGCAGCTTAGTGCCAGGGACGGGGACCGGGGAGCTGTTTTTT. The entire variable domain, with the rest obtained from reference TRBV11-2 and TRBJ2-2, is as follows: EAGVAQSPRYKIIEKRQSVAFWCNPISGHATLYWYQQILGQGPKLLIQFQNNGVVDDSQLPKDRFSAERLKGVDSTLKIQPAKLEDSAVYLCASSLVPGTGTGELFFGEGSRLTVL.

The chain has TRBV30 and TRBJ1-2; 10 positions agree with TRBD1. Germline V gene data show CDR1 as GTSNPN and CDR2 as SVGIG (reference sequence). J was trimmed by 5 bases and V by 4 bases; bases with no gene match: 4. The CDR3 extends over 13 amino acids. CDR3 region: CAWNPDRGYGYTF. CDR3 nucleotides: TGTGCCTGGAATCCGGACAGGGGGTATGGCTACACCTTC.

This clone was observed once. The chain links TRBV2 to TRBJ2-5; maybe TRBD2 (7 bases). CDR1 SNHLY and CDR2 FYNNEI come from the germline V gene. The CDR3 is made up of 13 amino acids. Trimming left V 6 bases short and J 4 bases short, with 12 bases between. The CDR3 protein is CASSPRGGETQYF. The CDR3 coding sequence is TGTGCCAGCAGCCCAAGGGGGGGAGAGACCCAGTACTTC.